Presented here are 28 T cell receptor beta chains from one specimen sequenced in a study of response to subunit inactivated influenza vaccine. TCRdb redid the calling of the RT-PCR reads with MiXCR, one entry per CDR3 protein. There are about 650,000 distinct CDR3 sequences in the sample; about a sixth occur only once, and 9.5% to 13% lies in the top ten. Sequences were derived from PBMCs from blood, sampled roughly 13 days after vaccination. The source is a man in his fifties who received an inactivated influenza vaccine.

This clonotype has more than one count but fewer than ten. The chain couples TRBV9 to TRBJ1-5; D is undetermined. CDR3 length: 15 residues. Deletions cut 0 bases from V and 8 bases from J, with 15 bases between. Looked up from germline, CDR1 is SGDLS and CDR2 is YYNGEE. CDR3 coding DNA: TGTGCCAGCAGCGTAGACGCGGGGTTGAGGGAGCCCCAGCATTTT. Protein sequence: CASSVDAGLREPQHF.

The chain joins TRBV5-8 to TRBJ2-7; 10 nucleotides align to TRBD2. V trimming: 2 bases; J trimming: 2 bases; junction bases outside the gene matches: 7. Germline CDR1 reads SGHTS; CDR2 reads YDEGEE. The CDR3 runs 16 residues. The CDR3 here is CASSLPGLAIAYEQYF. The CDR3 coding sequence is TGTGCCAGCAGCTTACCGGGACTAGCGATTGCCTACGAGCAGTACTTC.

This clonotype was picked up a small number of times. V usage is TRBV7-8 and J usage is TRBJ2-1, with D unclear. Germline V gene sequence: CDR1 SGHVS, CDR2 FQNEAQ. CDR3 length equals 15 residues. V lost 1 base, J lost 15 bases, and 22 bases lay in between. CDR3 protein: CASSLGRSRLGQLFF. In DNA, the CDR3 is TGTGCCAGCAGCTTAGGCCGCTCTAGGTTAGGCCAGTTGTTCTTC.

The sample holds a few counts of this clonotype. The V gene is TRBV11-2, the J gene TRBJ1-2, with D tentatively TRBD1 (5 bases). The CDR3 length is 13 residues. V shed 5 bases and J shed 2 bases, with 9 bases lying between them. Germline V lookup: CDR1 SGHAT, CDR2 FQNNGV. Here the CDR3 DNA reads TGTGCCAGCAGCGTGACAGAGAACTATGGCTACACCTTC. Translated: CASSVTENYGYTF.

This clonotype occurred a few times. The chain uses TRBV12-3 or TRBV12-4 and TRBJ2-2; no firm D call. The CDR3 contains 14 residues. V gave up 3 bases and J gave up 2 bases, with 7 bases separating them. CDR3 residues: CASSFDRNTGELFF. In nucleotides, the CDR3 is TGTGCCAGCAGTTTTGACCGAAACACCGGGGAGCTGTTTTTT.

The chain recombines TRBV24-1 with TRBJ2-1, with TRBD1 identical over 7 bases. The CDR3 is 14 amino acids. With 4 bases clipped from V and 4 bases from J, the junction kept 3 bases outside the gene matches. Germline V gene sequence: CDR1 KGHDR, CDR2 SFDVKD. DNA of the CDR3: TGTGCCACCAGTGACCCGGGACAGTACAATGAGCAGTTCTTC. Translating it yields CATSDPGQYNEQFF.

This clonotype was observed many times. The chain combines TRBV12-3 or TRBV12-4 with TRBJ1-5; D is ambiguous. V dropped 6 bases and J dropped 4 bases, with 7 bases sitting between them. CDR3 length: 12 residues. CDR3 sequence: CASRWGNQPQHF. CDR3 in DNA: TGTGCCAGCAGATGGGGAAATCAGCCCCAGCATTTT.

This clonotype occurred many times. The J gene is TRBJ2-4, the V gene TRBV6-5; D uncertain. V dropped 4 bases and J dropped 0 bases, with 7 bases sitting between them. Germline CDR1 is MNHEY and CDR2 is SVGAGI. This CDR3 contains 14 residues. The CDR3 DNA is TGTGCCAGCAGTTCCTCATTAGCCAAAAACATTCAGTACTTC. Residues: CASSSSLAKNIQYF.

The rearrangement joins TRBV20-1 to TRBJ1-5; possible D gene TRBD1, 5 bases. Looked up from germline, CDR1 is DFQATT and CDR2 is SNEGSKA (reference sequence). The CDR3 contains 13 residues. The V end lost 2 bases, the J end lost 6 bases, and 11 bases lay between the germline ends. The CDR3 bases are TGCAGTGCTAGAAGGCAGGGTGTTCAGCCCCAGCATTTT. Protein product: CSARRQGVQPQHF.

The chain uses TRBV20-1 and TRBJ2-3; possibly TRBD2 for D (6 bases). This CDR3 is 17 amino acids long. V lost 2 bases, J lost 4 bases, and 22 bases lay in between. The germline V gene has CDR1 DFQATT and CDR2 SNEGSKA (reference sequence). The CDR3, as DNA: TGCAGTGCTAGATATAATCGGTACGCGGGACTCGCAGATACGCAGTATTTT. Encoded protein: CSARYNRYAGLADTQYF.

The chain couples TRBV27 to TRBJ1-6; D is undetermined. This CDR3 is built from 13 residues. Germline loops: CDR1 MNHEY, CDR2 SMNVEV (reference sequence). The V end was cut by 6 bases, the J end by 14 bases, with 17 bases between. Written as DNA, the CDR3 is TGTGCCAGCAGCACCCTTTATAGATGGTCCCTCCACTTT. Translating gives CASSTLYRWSLHF.

In this sample, this clonotype turned up many times. V usage is TRBV4-3 and J usage is TRBJ2-2, with D perhaps being TRBD1 or TRBD2 (6 bases each). Trimming took off 0 bases at V and 10 bases at J, with 12 bases between the two ends. The CDR3 totals 14 residues. CDR1 is LGHNA and CDR2 is YSLEER in the germline V gene. The CDR3 bases are TGCGCCAGCAGCCAAGACGGGGGCTACGAGGAGCTGTTTTTT. Translation: CASSQDGGYEELFF.

The chain employs TRBV20-1 and TRBJ2-7; tentatively, D is TRBD1 (5 bases). The CDR3 extends over 12 amino acids. V gave up 4 bases and J gave up 0 bases, with 7 bases separating them. The germline CDR1 and CDR2 sequences are DFQATT and SNEGSKA (reference sequence). The chain's CDR3 is CSATDNSYEQYF. In nucleotides, the CDR3 is TGCAGTGCTACGGACAACTCCTACGAGCAGTACTTC.

This clonotype has just a few counts. This chain links TRBV5-4 with TRBJ1-1; D is unclear. Per the germline V gene, CDR1 is SGHNT and CDR2 is YYREEE (reference sequence). Trimming shortened V by 2 bases and J by 0 bases, and 11 bases separated the two germline ends. This CDR3 is 15 amino acids long. The CDR3 sequence: CASSFGTNMNTEAFF. CDR3 bases: TGTGCCAGCAGCTTCGGAACGAACATGAACACTGAAGCTTTCTTT.

Only a few counts were recorded for this clonotype. V usage is TRBV9 and J usage is TRBJ2-1, with no clear D. Trimming removed 4 bases from V and 8 bases from J, with 13 bases in between. CDR1 is SGDLS and CDR2 is YYNGEE in the germline V gene. This CDR3 region has 13 residues. The CDR3 region has the DNA TGTGCCAGCAGCTCGCGCCCCAGTTATGAGCAGTTCTTC. As protein: CASSSRPSYEQFF.

The gene calls are TRBV10-1 and TRBJ1-1; no reliable D call. Germline V CDR1 and CDR2: WNHNN, SYGVQD (reference sequence). The CDR3 totals 12 residues. Trimming removed 6 bases at V and 2 bases at J, with 7 bases between. CDR3 protein: CASSKTNTEAFF. The CDR3, as DNA: TGCGCCAGCAGCAAGACAAACACTGAAGCTTTCTTT.

For this clonotype: A junction end diverges from the germline sequence, so it may reflect a read error. The rearrangement links TRBV6-2 or TRBV6-3 to TRBJ2-7; perhaps D is TRBD1 or TRBD2 (5 bases each). The length of the CDR3 is 14 residues. Germline lookup yields CDR1 MNHEY and CDR2 SVGEGT. The CDR3 here is CASSPTAGTYEHYF. The CDR3 DNA reads as TGTGCCAGCAGTCCGACCGCCGGGACCTACGAGCACTACTTC.

The chain has TRBV5-1 and TRBJ2-5, with TRBD2 as a possible D gene (6 bases). This CDR3 contains 13 residues. V was trimmed by 5 bases and J by 1 base, leaving 9 bases between them. Germline V gene data show CDR1 as SGHRS and CDR2 as YFSETQ. The CDR3: CASRVAVQETQYF. CDR3 DNA sequence: TGCGCCAGCAGGGTAGCGGTCCAAGAGACCCAGTACTTC.

This clonotype has only a few counts. This CDR3 is CSASPRTLSSYEQYF. CDR3 sequence (DNA): TGCAGTGCTAGCCCCCGAACCCTCAGTTCCTACGAGCAGTACTTC. This chain links TRBV20-1 with TRBJ2-7; D call uncertain. Trimming removed 3 bases from V and 1 base from J, with 16 bases in between. The CDR3 length is 15 residues. CDR1 and CDR2 from the germline V gene are DFQATT and SNEGSKA (reference sequence).

This chain connects TRBV28 to TRBJ2-4; D is undetermined. This CDR3 contains 17 residues. The germline V and J ends were trimmed by 6 bases and 3 bases, with 21 bases remaining between them. Germline V gives CDR1 MDHEN, CDR2 SYDVKM. The CDR3 loop reads CASSPSGANSFKNIQYF. CDR3 bases: TGTGCCAGCAGCCCGTCTGGTGCAAACAGCTTCAAAAACATTCAGTACTTC.

In its sample, this clonotype was seen a few times. This rearrangement joins TRBV29-1 to TRBJ2-7; D not resolved. Germline V gene data show CDR1 as SQVTM and CDR2 as ANQGSEA. The CDR3 consists of 11 residues. V was cut by 4 bases and J by 7 bases, with 11 bases left in between. The CDR3 protein is CSVGWGPEQYF. DNA for the CDR3: TGCAGCGTTGGTTGGGGTCCGGAGCAGTACTTC.

This clonotype occurred a few times. The gene calls are TRBV28 and TRBJ1-5; D not certain. This CDR3 region has 15 residues. The germline V gene encodes CDR1 MDHEN and CDR2 SYDVKM. Trimming removed 7 bases from V and 1 base from J, with 14 bases in between. Here the CDR3 reads CASTPPGISNQPQHF. The CDR3 nucleotides are TGTGCCAGCACGCCCCCTGGGATCAGCAATCAGCCCCAGCATTTT.

The chain is built from TRBV5-1 and TRBJ1-4; 10 bases agree with TRBD1. Per germline, CDR1 SGHRS and CDR2 YFSETQ. The CDR3 runs to 16 residues. J gave up 5 bases and V 3 bases, and 7 bases lay outside the gene matches. In DNA, the CDR3 is TGCGCCAGCAGCTGGGACCCGGGACAGGGGAATGAAAAACTGTTTTTT. Translated: CASSWDPGQGNEKLFF.

This chain joins TRBV2 and TRBJ2-7, with 10 nucleotides matching TRBD2. V was clipped by 1 base and J by 6 bases; unmatched bases: 6. There are 15 residues in the CDR3. The germline gives CDR1 SNHLY, CDR2 FYNNEI. The DNA for the CDR3 is TGTGCCAGCAGTGAAGATTCTAGCGGGAGCCCCGAGCAGTACTTC. It translates to CASSEDSSGSPEQYF.

This clonotype was seen at least ten times. The chain uses TRBV10-3 and TRBJ2-7; D unresolved. Trimming took 0 bases from V and 8 from J, leaving 11 bases between them. There are 13 residues in the CDR3. CDR1 ENHRY and CDR2 SYGVKD come from the germline V gene. In DNA form, the CDR3 reads TGTGCCATCAGTGAGTCGCCCGGGTTCAAGCAGTACTTC. Translated, it gives CAISESPGFKQYF.

This clonotype was seen repeatedly, ten times or more. This chain uses TRBV18 with TRBJ2-1; tentative D call: TRBD1 (6 bases). The length of the CDR3 is 15 residues. Germline V gene sequence: CDR1 KGHSH, CDR2 LQKENI. V lost 0 bases to trimming and J lost 8 bases, with 14 bases between them. The CDR3 protein is CASSPPRSGGDEQFF. The CDR3 region has the DNA TGTGCCAGCTCACCACCGAGGAGTGGGGGCGATGAGCAGTTCTTC.

This clonotype was recorded once. V gene TRBV13 combines with J gene TRBJ2-5, with 8 bases matching TRBD1. The CDR3 is made up of 16 amino acids. V shed 3 bases and J 3 bases; nucleotides not matched to a gene: 9. Germline CDR1 and CDR2: PRHDT and FYEKMQ (reference sequence). Written as DNA, the CDR3 is TGTGCCAGCAGCTTTATTCGGACAGGGAGTAAAGAGACCCAGTACTTC. It yields the protein CASSFIRTGSKETQYF.

The V gene is TRBV7-2, the J gene TRBJ2-3; D remains ambiguous. The CDR3 is 16 residues long. The germline gives CDR1 SGHTA, CDR2 FQGNSA. Trimming left V 5 bases short and J 1 base short, with 16 bases between. CDR3: CASSPWSGFGTDTQYF. The CDR3 nucleotides are TGTGCCAGCAGCCCCTGGTCCGGGTTTGGCACAGATACGCAGTATTTT.